This T cell receptor (beta chain) was sequenced for a study of PD-1 blockade in classical Hodgkin lymphoma. The study, taken as a whole, reports: Patients starting nivolumab less than 1 year after ASCT had lower diversity and were excluded from later analyses. Newly diagnosed patients had diversity similar to the baseline diversity of complete responders. TCR diversity at baseline was reported to be reduced in newly diagnosed patients relative to healthy donors. Repertoire differences have undefined causes, possibly disease activity or prior therapy.

The time point denotes: cycle 4 day 1 (C4D1), after less than 7 weeks of nivolumab. The patients all showed relapse after autologous stem cell transplantation, while their brentuximab vedotin exposure varied. Using magnetic negative selection, the CD4+ T cells were separated out of thawed PBMCs. Concerning this clone: Its specificity is not known.

Germline V lookup: CDR1 SGHRS, CDR2 YFSETQ. V was cut by 0 bases and J by 1 base, with 8 bases left in between. CDR3 length: 16 residues. The protocol was immunoSEQ multiplex PCR, while the TCRdb copy is restricted to in-frame clones and leaves out a portion. The data show around 37,000 clones, 80% to 95% seen once. The source is a human donor with classical Hodgkin lymphoma. This chain joins TRBV5-1 and TRBJ2-6; D gene uncertain. The input for sequencing was CD4+ T cells from blood, taken before the fourth cycle of nivolumab. The CDR3 DNA follows: TGCGCCAGCAGCTTGGCCTTCGGGTCTGGGGCCAACGTCCTGACTTTC. Its protein product is CASSLAFGSGANVLTF.